This T cell receptor beta chain was captured in a study of graft-versus-host responses after intestinal transplantation. Study outcomes and limitations: In patients with graft-donor T cell macrochimerism, allograft graft-versus-host to host-versus-graft clonal ratios were high.

Notes on this clone: Antigen unknown.

Processing of graft tissue released intraepithelial and lamina propria lymphocytes. The assay was immunoSEQ multiplex PCR, and TCRdb's table has in-frame clones only and misses some. The sample holds roughly 11,000 clones, around four fifths seen once. Per germline, CDR1 MNHNY and CDR2 SVGAGI (reference sequence). The germline V and J ends were trimmed by 2 bases and 6 bases, with 8 bases remaining between them. This CDR3 spans 12 amino acids. The V and J genes are TRBV6-6 and TRBJ2-7; the D gene is possibly TRBD2 (5 bases). The material sequenced was ileum tissue, taken 23 days after intestinal transplant. The sequence was obtained from a human patient who received an intestinal transplant, so some T cells may come from the graft donor. This chain's CDR3 is CASSYEGFEQYF. The CDR3 bases are TGTGCCAGCAGTTACGAGGGCTTCGAGCAGTACTTC.